These T cell receptor beta chains were read from a single sample in a study of blood T cell repertoires in COVID-19. Profiled with immunoSEQ multiplex PCR; TCRdb holds only in-frame clones, not every one. This sample carries roughly 200,000 clones, roughly 85% of them seen once, and the ten largest clones take roughly 9.7%. Sequences were obtained from peripheral blood. These receptors were taken from a human donor with active or convalescent COVID-19. The donor label of this sample is uncertain. The CDR3 runs from the conserved cysteine through the conserved F or W. Fields, in order: J gene, clone size, D gene, V gene, CDR3 protein, CDR3 DNA. A D gene is named only where the DNA matches it firmly. Clone size is given for some rows only: seen once, a few or many times, or a class if the clone is expanded.

TRBJ2-7,.,TRBD2,TRBV5-1,CASSQETSGLYEQYF,TGCGCCAGCAGCCAAGAGACTAGCGGGTTGTACGAGCAGTACTTC
TRBJ2-7,once,TRBD2,TRBV7-7,CASSPTSGGAREQYF,TGTGCCAGCAGCCCGACTAGCGGGGGGGCACGCGAGCAGTACTTC
TRBJ2-4,.,TRBD2,TRBV11-2,CASGPGGTGNIQYF,TGTGCCAGCGGTCCCGGGGGGACGGGGAACATTCAGTACTTC
TRBJ2-5,.,TRBD2,TRBV19,CASSIGGGLYQETQYF,TGTGCCAGTAGTATCGGGGGGGGCCTGTACCAAGAGACCCAGTACTTC
TRBJ2-3,.,.,TRBV5-5,CASSSGLPLFTDTQYF,TGTGCCAGCAGCTCTGGACTACCCCTTTTCACAGATACGCAGTATTTT
TRBJ2-1,.,TRBD1,TRBV4-3,CASSQEFRGSYNEQFF,TGCGCCAGCAGCCAAGAGTTCAGGGGGTCTTACAATGAGCAGTTCTTC
TRBJ2-2,.,.,TRBV5-4,CASSLGLADTGELFF,TGTGCCAGCAGCTTAGGGCTAGCAGACACCGGGGAGCTGTTTTTT
TRBJ2-5,.,TRBD1,TRBV28,CASRLEDRAQETQYF,TGTGCCAGCAGGTTGGAAGACAGGGCACAAGAGACCCAGTACTTC
TRBJ1-6,.,.,TRBV7-9,CASGSGRPNSPLHF,TGTGCCAGCGGGAGTGGCAGACCAAATTCACCCCTCCACTTT
TRBJ1-2,.,.,TRBV20-1,CSASGQVGINYGYTF,TGCAGTGCTAGTGGGCAGGTTGGAATTAACTATGGCTACACCTTC
TRBJ2-2,.,.,TRBV2,CAEGWDTGELFF,TGTGCCGAGGGCTGGGACACCGGGGAGCTGTTTTTT
TRBJ1-6,.,.,TRBV2,CASSLDNNINSPLHF,TGTGCCAGCAGCCTGGACAATAACATAAATTCACCCCTCCACTTT
TRBJ2-7,.,.,TRBV9,CASSVDLGGAYEQYF,TGTGCCAGCAGCGTAGATCTCGGCGGCGCCTACGAGCAGTACTTC
TRBJ2-5,.,.,TRBV25-1,CASSKRVTGRETQYF,TGTGCCAGCAGCAAACGGGTGACAGGGAGGGAGACCCAGTACTTC
TRBJ1-2,.,.,TRBV7-6,CASSPSAVNYGYTF,TGTGCCAGCAGCCCCTCGGCGGTTAACTATGGCTACACCTTC
TRBJ2-7,once,TRBD1,TRBV12-3/TRBV12-4,CASKPGQGAGQYF,TGTGCCAGCAAACCGGGACAGGGGGCAGGGCAGTACTTC
TRBJ2-3,.,.,TRBV5-1,CASSLASSTDTQYF,TGCGCCAGCAGCTTGGCTTCTAGCACAGATACGCAGTATTTT
TRBJ2-1,.,.,TRBV18,CASSRTTSGIDEQFF,TGTGCCAGCTCACGGACTACGTCCGGGATCGATGAGCAGTTCTTC
TRBJ1-2,.,.,TRBV11-2,CASSLGQGHGYTF,TGTGCCAGCTCCCTGGGGCAGGGGCATGGCTACACCTTC
TRBJ2-3,.,TRBD2,TRBV7-3,CASRGAGSAQYF,TGTGCCAGCAGAGGAGCGGGGTCGGCGCAGTATTTT
TRBJ1-1,.,.,TRBV28,CASSSGQSEAFF,TGTGCCAGCAGTTCCGGACAGTCTGAAGCTTTCTTT
TRBJ2-7,few,TRBD2,TRBV27,CASSPWGRAGVGGIEQYF,TGTGCCAGCAGCCCCTGGGGTCGGGCGGGAGTTGGGGGGATCGAGCAGTACTTC
TRBJ2-1,.,TRBD2,TRBV6-5,CASSSSGNAYNEQFF,TGTGCCAGCAGTTCAAGCGGGAACGCCTACAATGAGCAGTTCTTC
TRBJ2-2,.,TRBD1,TRBV7-9,CASSPRQGRTGELFF,TGTGCCAGCAGTCCCCGACAGGGTCGGACCGGGGAGCTGTTTTTT
TRBJ1-2,.,.,TRBV7-9,CASSFSRTYGYTF,TGTGCCAGCAGCTTCTCTCGGACTTATGGCTACACCTTC
TRBJ2-1,once,.,TRBV6-6,CASSDLGGNEQFF,TGTGCCAGCAGCGACCTAGGAGGCAATGAGCAGTTCTTC
TRBJ1-1,few,.,TRBV7-9,CASSLLGSNTEAFF,TGTGCCAGCAGCTTATTGGGCTCGAACACTGAAGCTTTCTTT
TRBJ2-1,.,TRBD2,TRBV5-1,CASSLEPSGGNEQFF,TGCGCCAGCAGCTTGGAACCTAGCGGGGGCAATGAGCAGTTCTTC
TRBJ1-5,few,TRBD1,TRBV2,CASSPGTGFGQPQHF,TGTGCCAGCAGCCCCGGGACAGGGTTCGGGCAGCCCCAGCATTTT
TRBJ2-7,.,TRBD1,TRBV25-1,CASSEATGGRPYEQYF,TGTGCCAGCAGTGAGGCGACAGGGGGGCGCCCCTACGAGCAGTACTTC
TRBJ2-7,.,TRBD1,TRBV23-1,CASSQLILGDREYEQYF,TGCGCCAGCAGTCAATTAATTTTAGGGGACAGGGAGTACGAGCAGTACTTC
TRBJ2-5,.,TRBD2,TRBV9,CASSVYGGGSIETQYF,TGTGCCAGCAGCGTATATGGGGGGGGGTCTATAGAGACCCAGTACTTC
TRBJ1-1,.,.,TRBV24-1,CATSDGLEAFF,TGTGCCACCAGTGATGGGCTTGAAGCTTTCTTT
TRBJ1-4,.,TRBD1,TRBV19,CASRPAGGIEKLFF,TGTGCCAGTAGACCGGCAGGGGGCATCGAAAAACTGTTTTTT
TRBJ1-6,.,TRBD1,TRBV4-3,CASSPGTGGLTVSSPLHF,TGCGCCAGCAGTCCCGGGACAGGGGGCTTAACTGTTTCCTCACCCCTCCACTTT
TRBJ2-7,once,.,TRBV15,CATSRGRTDRSSYEQYF,TGTGCCACCAGCAGGGGGAGAACTGACCGAAGCTCCTACGAGCAGTACTTC
TRBJ2-2,once,.,TRBV7-9,CASSPRDGGHGELFF,TGTGCCAGCAGCCCCCGTGATGGAGGGCACGGGGAGCTGTTTTTT
TRBJ2-3,.,TRBD2,TRBV24-1,CATSDHEASGSRDTQYF,TGTGCCACCAGTGACCATGAGGCTAGCGGGAGTAGGGATACGCAGTATTTT
TRBJ2-3,.,.,TRBV5-5,CASSLYRLEIDTQYF,TGTGCCAGCAGCTTGTATAGACTAGAAATAGATACGCAGTATTTT
TRBJ2-6,.,TRBD1,TRBV5-1,CASSLEFSGGLSGANVLTF,TGCGCCAGCAGCTTGGAGTTTTCAGGGGGATTGTCTGGGGCCAACGTCCTGACTTTC
TRBJ2-2,.,.,TRBV6-5,CASSPPTVGAHKLFF,TGTGCCAGCAGCCCACCGACAGTGGGGGCCCATAAGCTGTTTTTT
TRBJ2-7,.,.,TRBV4-3,CASSQDEATAYYEQYF,TGCGCCAGCAGCCAAGATGAGGCGACAGCCTACTACGAGCAGTACTTC